A selection of T cell receptor beta chains follows, all from one sample in a study of blood T cell repertoires in COVID-19. Here immunoSEQ multiplex PCR was the method, and the copy in TCRdb shows in-frame clones only, minus some. The sample shows 42,000 or so clones, roughly 88% of them seen only once. Sequencing used peripheral blood. Receptors were obtained from a human donor in a cohort sampled during active COVID-19. Both conserved end residues are part of each CDR3. The order of the fields is J gene, V gene, clone size, D gene, CDR3 DNA, CDR3 protein. D genes are given only for firm matches. Expanded clones get a size class; other rows say once, few or many, or leave the size out.

TRBJ2-7	TRBV27	.	TRBD1	TGTGCCAGCAGCTACAGGGGGCGCATCTACGAGCAGTACTTC	CASSYRGRIYEQYF
TRBJ1-2	TRBV30	.	.	TGTGCCTGGAAGGTCGGGGGGAGTTATGGCTACACCTTC	CAWKVGGSYGYTF
TRBJ2-7	TRBV3-1/TRBV3-2	.	TRBD1	TGTGCCAGCAGCCAATCAGACAGGGGCCAGGGGCGCCCGCAGTACTTC	CASSQSDRGQGRPQYF
TRBJ1-1	TRBV5-6	.	.	TGTGCCAGCAGCCCAGACAGGCTCCTTATGAACACTGAAGCTTTCTTT	CASSPDRLLMNTEAFF
TRBJ1-1	TRBV11-3	.	TRBD1	TGTGCCAGCAGCTTTTTTTTCGGAGGGGGCAGGTACACTGAAGCTTTCTTT	CASSFFFGGGRYTEAFF
TRBJ1-5	TRBV19	.	.	TGTGCCAGTAGTATAGACACAAGTAATCAGCCCCAGCATTTT	CASSIDTSNQPQHF
TRBJ1-1	TRBV5-4	few	TRBD1	TGTGCCAGCAGCTTGGAGCAGGGGGCGCCTAGGGCTGAAGCTTTCTTT	CASSLEQGAPRAEAFF
TRBJ2-7	TRBV4-1	.	.	TGCGCCAGCAGCTTCCTACTCCGGGACACAGCCTACGAGCAGTACTTC	CASSFLLRDTAYEQYF
TRBJ1-6	TRBV30	.	.	TGTGCCTGCCTTCGAACAGGCTATAATTCACCCCTCCACTTT	CACLRTGYNSPLHF
TRBJ1-1	TRBV12-3/TRBV12-4	.	.	TGTGCCAGCAGCCCTGGCCAAAACACTGAAGCTTTCTTT	CASSPGQNTEAFF
TRBJ2-4	TRBV19	.	.	TGTGCCAGTAGTACCCGGGACTTAGACGACATTCAGTACTTC	CASSTRDLDDIQYF
TRBJ2-4	TRBV19	.	TRBD1	TGTGCCAGTAGTCTTTCGACAGGGGAGGCCAAAAACATTCAGTACTTC	CASSLSTGEAKNIQYF
TRBJ1-6	TRBV27	.	.	TGTGCCGACATAATCCGGGATAAAGGTCCTCGTTCACCCCTCCACTTT	CADIIRDKGPRSPLHF
TRBJ2-1	TRBV18	.	TRBD2	TGTGCCAGCTCACCACGGGTCCTCGAGCGGGGAAGCTCCTACAATGAGCAGTTCTTC	CASSPRVLERGSSYNEQFF
TRBJ1-2	TRBV7-9	.	TRBD1	TGTGCCAGCAGCTTAGCGGACAGGGGGAATGGCTACACCTTC	CASSLADRGNGYTF
TRBJ2-3	TRBV19	.	TRBD1	TGTGCCAGTAGTCCTCGACAGGGGGGAACCACAGATACGCAGTATTTT	CASSPRQGGTTDTQYF
TRBJ1-5	TRBV19	.	TRBD1	TGTGCCAGTAGCGAGACAGGGGGTTTCGGCAATCAGCCCCAGCATTTT	CASSETGGFGNQPQHF
TRBJ2-7	TRBV5-4	.	TRBD1	TGTGCCAGCAGCTGGGGACAGGGGATCTCCTACGAGCAGTACTTC	CASSWGQGISYEQYF
TRBJ1-2	TRBV4-2	.	TRBD1	TGTGCCAGCAGCCCAGGAGGGACAGAATCTAACTATGGCTACACCTTC	CASSPGGTESNYGYTF
TRBJ1-1	TRBV14	.	.	TGTGCCAGCAGCCAGAGGAGCGGTTCCATGAACACTGAAGCTTTCTTT	CASSQRSGSMNTEAFF
TRBJ1-2	TRBV18	.	.	TGTGCCAGCTCCCACGACACGGACTATGGCTACACCTTC	CASSHDTDYGYTF
TRBJ2-7	TRBV30	.	TRBD1	TGTGCCTGGAGTCTCGGACAGGTGTCCTACGAGCAGTACTTC	CAWSLGQVSYEQYF
TRBJ2-5	TRBV7-8	once	.	TGTGCCAGCAGCCCCACGAGGACTATTAAGCAAGAGACCCAGTACTTC	CASSPTRTIKQETQYF
TRBJ2-3	TRBV6-6	.	.	TGTGCCAGCAGCTTAAAAACAGGGTTGTCAGATACGCAGTATTTT	CASSLKTGLSDTQYF
TRBJ2-1	TRBV6-6	.	TRBD2	TGTGCCAGCAGTCCGGGGATTGGACTAGCGGGGCGGAATGAGCAGTTCTTC	CASSPGIGLAGRNEQFF
TRBJ2-1	TRBV14	once	TRBD1	TGTGCCAGCAGCCAATTTAGACAGGGGGCCTACAATGAGCAGTTCTTC	CASSQFRQGAYNEQFF
TRBJ2-7	TRBV27	.	TRBD1	TGTGCCAGCAGTCCGGGGACAGCCTCCTACTACGAGCAGTACTTC	CASSPGTASYYEQYF
TRBJ2-2	TRBV7-3	.	.	TGTGCCAGCAGCCCAGGGGCGGGGAACACCGGGGAGCTGTTTTTT	CASSPGAGNTGELFF
TRBJ2-5	TRBV20-1	.	TRBD2	TGCAGTGCTAGTCCGTCTAGCGGGGGCCTTATACAAGAGACCCAGTACTTC	CSASPSSGGLIQETQYF
TRBJ2-3	TRBV5-4	.	TRBD1	TGTGCCAGCAGCCCGGACAGGGGTTCAGATACGCAGTATTTT	CASSPDRGSDTQYF
TRBJ2-2	TRBV5-6	.	.	TGTGCCAGCAGCTTGGATGAGGGGGGGTGGAACACCGGGGAGCTGTTTTTT	CASSLDEGGWNTGELFF
TRBJ2-7	TRBV29-1	once	.	TGCAGCGTTGTACAGTCCGGGGACGAGCAGTACTTC	CSVVQSGDEQYF
TRBJ2-1	TRBV3-1/TRBV3-2	.	TRBD2	TGTGCCAGCAGCCAAGAGGCAAGCGGGGGGTCCTACAATGAGCAGTTCTTC	CASSQEASGGSYNEQFF